The clone carrying this TCR beta chain has a single count. Germline V CDR1 and CDR2: MDHEN, SYDVKM. The CDR3 sequence is 15 residues long. Trimming took 2 bases from V and 4 from J, leaving 15 bases between them. These data belong to a study of blood T cell repertoires in COVID-19. Background on the study: Samples came from the United States, Italy and Spain, spanning acute and convalescent COVID-19.

As processed by the authors: Reference gene primer amplification yielded estimated nucleated cell counts. TCRdb keeps only in-frame clones here, not all; method: immunoSEQ multiplex PCR. V and J calls and clone size are copied from that table; D and trimming were computed from the DNA. The sample carries about 140,000 clones, more than 75% recorded once. The sequence derives from a man in his 60s with acute or convalescent COVID-19. What was sequenced was peripheral blood. The chain joins TRBV28 to TRBJ2-7; D is possibly TRBD2 (5 bases). DNA of the CDR3: TGTGCCAGCAGTTTACCGAGCGGCTACCAATACGAGCAGTACTTC. Its protein is CASSLPSGYQYEQYF.